This is a list of T cell receptor beta chains from one sample in a study of low-dose radiotherapy and immunotherapy resistance in tumors. MiXCR, run by TCRdb on the reads, gives a single entry per CDR3 protein. This sample has under 90,000 distinct CDR3 sequences, with around 30% found just once. The starting material was PBMCs, obtained before treatment. Receptors originate from a female donor with ovarian cancer. The CDR3 runs from the conserved cysteine through the conserved F or W. Each record gives: D gene, V gene, J gene, clone size, CDR3 DNA, CDR3 protein. The D gene is left open where the match is weak. Not every row has a clone size; where given, it reads once, few, many or a size class.

D: -
V: TRBV20-1
J: TRBJ2-1
size: -
DNA: TGCAGTGCCTGCGGCCCGAGGGATGAGCAGTTCTTC
CDR3: CSACGPRDEQFF

D: -
V: TRBV28
J: TRBJ1-2
size: -
DNA: TGTGCCAGCAGTAGCATTGGCTACACCTTC
CDR3: CASSSIGYTF

D: -
V: TRBV19
J: TRBJ1-1
size: many
DNA: TGTGCCAGTAGTATTGAGGTGAACACTGAAGCTTTCTTT
CDR3: CASSIEVNTEAFF

D: -
V: TRBV2
J: TRBJ2-7
size: many
DNA: TGTGCCAGCAGTGAACCCGGGGACCCCTCCTACGAGCAGTACTTC
CDR3: CASSEPGDPSYEQYF

D: TRBD2
V: TRBV29-1
J: TRBJ2-1
size: -
DNA: TGCAGCGTTCCTGGGGCCGGCGGGAGAATCAATGAGCAGTTCTTC
CDR3: CSVPGAGGRINEQFF

D: -
V: TRBV20-1
J: TRBJ1-2
size: -
DNA: TGCAGTGCTCGGACGGATAACTATGGCTACACCTTC
CDR3: CSARTDNYGYTF

D: TRBD1
V: TRBV30
J: TRBJ1-5
size: many
DNA: TGTGCCTGGACCCAGGGGGGGATGGAGCCCCAGCATTTT
CDR3: CAWTQGGMEPQHF

D: -
V: TRBV28
J: TRBJ1-2
size: many
DNA: TGTGCCAGCAGTCCGACCTATGGCTACACCTTC
CDR3: CASSPTYGYTF

D: TRBD2
V: TRBV24-1
J: TRBJ2-1
size: few
DNA: TGTGCCACCTCAAGACTAGCGGGAGTCTATGAGCAGTTCTTC
CDR3: CATSRLAGVYEQFF

D: TRBD2
V: TRBV14
J: TRBJ2-1
size: many
DNA: TGTGCCAGCAGCCAGGGCTTACTAGCGGGGCCCCGGGATGAGCAGTTCTTC
CDR3: CASSQGLLAGPRDEQFF

D: TRBD1
V: TRBV9
J: TRBJ1-2
size: few
DNA: TGTGCCAGCAGCGCCTCGACAGGGAACTATGGCTACACCTTC
CDR3: CASSASTGNYGYTF

D: -
V: TRBV7-2
J: TRBJ2-5
size: many
DNA: TGTGCCAGCAGCTTAGCGGGGGACCAAGGCGGGAACCAGTACTTC
CDR3: CASSLAGDQGGNQYF

D: -
V: TRBV15
J: TRBJ1-4
size: many
DNA: TGTGCCACCAGCAGAGATCGAGCAACTAATGAAAAACTGTTTTTT
CDR3: CATSRDRATNEKLFF

D: -
V: TRBV9
J: TRBJ2-7
size: -
DNA: TGTGCCAGCAGCGTCGGGGGGAGAGGGGGCAAGACCTACGAGCAGTACTTC
CDR3: CASSVGGRGGKTYEQYF

D: TRBD2
V: TRBV11-2
J: TRBJ2-7
size: -
DNA: TGTGCCAGCAGCCCCGGGACTAGCGCCTACGAGCAGTACTTC
CDR3: CASSPGTSAYEQYF

D: -
V: TRBV20-1
J: TRBJ2-5
size: many
DNA: TGCAGTGGAGGGGGGGCGATAGGAGAGACCCAGTACTTC
CDR3: CSGGGAIGETQYF

D: -
V: TRBV5-1
J: TRBJ1-1
size: many
DNA: TGCGCCAGCCATAGGGAAGGGGGCACTGAAGCTTTCTTT
CDR3: CASHREGGTEAFF

D: TRBD1
V: TRBV2
J: TRBJ2-1
size: few
DNA: TGTGCCAGCAGAGAACAGGGGACCTACAATGAGCAGTTCTTC
CDR3: CASREQGTYNEQFF

D: TRBD2
V: TRBV6-2/TRBV6-3
J: TRBJ2-7
size: -
DNA: TGTGCCAGCAGTCAATCTAGCGGGGGGCTGGACGAGCAGTACTTC
CDR3: CASSQSSGGLDEQYF

D: TRBD1
V: TRBV19
J: TRBJ2-1
size: -
DNA: TGTGCCAGTAGTACCGACAGGGGGTACGGTGAGCAGTTCTTC
CDR3: CASSTDRGYGEQFF

D: -
V: TRBV7-2
J: TRBJ1-4
size: many
DNA: TGTGCCAGCAGCTTAGCTTCTCGGCATGAAAAACTGTTTTTT
CDR3: CASSLASRHEKLFF

D: -
V: TRBV6-2/TRBV6-3
J: TRBJ2-1
size: -
DNA: TGTGCCAGCAGTTATCAAGGACTGCAAGGAGGGAATGAGCAGTTCTTC
CDR3: CASSYQGLQGGNEQFF

D: -
V: TRBV2
J: TRBJ2-7
size: -
DNA: TGTGCCAGCAGTGTCTTTAGGCCCCCTGGGCTCGAGCAGTACTTC
CDR3: CASSVFRPPGLEQYF

D: TRBD2
V: TRBV7-9
J: TRBJ2-1
size: many
DNA: TGTGCCAGCAGCTTCCGGCTAGCGGGGCGGAGTGAGCAGTTCTTC
CDR3: CASSFRLAGRSEQFF

D: -
V: TRBV7-2
J: TRBJ1-5
size: many
DNA: TGTGCCAGCAGCTCCGACGGGTATGGCAATCAGCCCCAGCATTTT
CDR3: CASSSDGYGNQPQHF

D: TRBD2
V: TRBV24-1
J: TRBJ2-1
size: many
DNA: TGTGCCACCAGGGATTCTAGCGGGAGTTACAATGAGCAGTTCTTC
CDR3: CATRDSSGSYNEQFF

D: -
V: TRBV19
J: TRBJ2-1
size: many
DNA: TGTGCCAGTAAGGACATACAATACAATGAGCAGTTCTTC
CDR3: CASKDIQYNEQFF

D: TRBD2
V: TRBV7-6
J: TRBJ2-1
size: -
DNA: TGTGCCAGCAGCCCAAACACGGGACTAGCGGGATTTGTAGCCTACAATGAGCAGTTCTTC
CDR3: CASSPNTGLAGFVAYNEQFF

D: -
V: TRBV5-4
J: TRBJ2-2
size: medium-sized
DNA: TGTGCCAGCAGCTTGGGACCGGGGACCGCGAACACCGGGGAGCTGTTTTTT
CDR3: CASSLGPGTANTGELFF

D: TRBD1
V: TRBV6-6
J: TRBJ1-5
size: many
DNA: TGTGCCAGCAGTTGGGGACAGGGCGGCGTTGGGAATCAGCCCCAGCATTTT
CDR3: CASSWGQGGVGNQPQHF

D: -
V: TRBV19
J: TRBJ2-1
size: -
DNA: TGTGCCAGTAGTATAGGTCGACTACCAGGTGGTGAGCAGTTCTTC
CDR3: CASSIGRLPGGEQFF

D: -
V: TRBV7-2
J: TRBJ2-3
size: many
DNA: TGTGCCAGCAGCTCCTTTGCGAATACGCAGTATTTT
CDR3: CASSSFANTQYF

D: -
V: TRBV5-5
J: TRBJ1-1
size: few
DNA: TGTGCCAGCAGCCACATCGTCGGCCGTAAGAACACTGAAGCTTTCTTT
CDR3: CASSHIVGRKNTEAFF

D: -
V: TRBV7-6
J: TRBJ2-7
size: many
DNA: TGTGCCAGCAGCTTAGTGGGTTACGAGCAGTACTTC
CDR3: CASSLVGYEQYF

D: -
V: TRBV28
J: TRBJ2-1
size: many
DNA: TGTGCCAGCAGTTTATTAGGGGGGTTAGGCAATGAGCAGTTCTTC
CDR3: CASSLLGGLGNEQFF

D: -
V: TRBV24-1
J: TRBJ2-7
size: many
DNA: TGTGCCACCAGTGACCCGGGGCAGGGAGAATACGAGCAGTACTTC
CDR3: CATSDPGQGEYEQYF

D: TRBD1
V: TRBV19
J: TRBJ1-5
size: many
DNA: TGTGCCAGTAGGACAGGGGGCGCGGGCAATCAGCCCCAGCATTTT
CDR3: CASRTGGAGNQPQHF

D: -
V: TRBV7-3
J: TRBJ2-6
size: -
DNA: TGTGCCAGCAGCTTACAGGACACCGGGGCCAACGTCCTGACTTTC
CDR3: CASSLQDTGANVLTF

D: TRBD2
V: TRBV9
J: TRBJ2-5
size: -
DNA: TGTGCCAGCAGCCCCGGGACTAGCGGAAAAGATACCCAGTACTTC
CDR3: CASSPGTSGKDTQYF

D: TRBD1
V: TRBV5-6
J: TRBJ1-5
size: -
DNA: TGTGCCAGCAGACGCAGGGGGCGCGGCAATCAGCCCCAGCATTTT
CDR3: CASRRRGRGNQPQHF

D: TRBD2
V: TRBV28
J: TRBJ2-5
size: many
DNA: TGTGCCAGCAGTCCATCAGGACTAGCGGGGGGGCCCGGAGAGACCCAGTACTTC
CDR3: CASSPSGLAGGPGETQYF

D: -
V: TRBV5-1
J: TRBJ2-1
size: few
DNA: TGCGCCAGCAGCTTGGGGCTGATTGGCAATGAGCAGTTCTTC
CDR3: CASSLGLIGNEQFF

D: -
V: TRBV5-6
J: TRBJ1-1
size: many
DNA: TGTGCCAGCAGCTTGTTCCGGGGGCGAGCTTTCTTT
CDR3: CASSLFRGRAFF

D: TRBD1
V: TRBV6-1
J: TRBJ1-5
size: -
DNA: TGTGCCAGCAGTAAGGACAGGGAGGACCAGCCCCAGCATTTT
CDR3: CASSKDREDQPQHF

D: -
V: TRBV20-1
J: TRBJ1-4
size: many
DNA: TGCAGTGCTAGAGATTCGGACGCACCTACGTGGACTAATGAAAAACTGTTTTTT
CDR3: CSARDSDAPTWTNEKLFF

D: TRBD1
V: TRBV4-2
J: TRBJ2-1
size: many
DNA: TGTGCCAGCAGGAACGCCCCGGGACAGGGGAGAAACAATGAGCAGTTCTTC
CDR3: CASRNAPGQGRNNEQFF

D: TRBD2
V: TRBV7-2
J: TRBJ2-3
size: many
DNA: TGTGCCAGCAGCCCCTGGGGGAGGGACACAGATACGCAGTATTTT
CDR3: CASSPWGRDTDTQYF

D: TRBD1
V: TRBV20-1
J: TRBJ1-4
size: many
DNA: TGCAGTGCTAGTTCGACAGGGGGCTATGAAAAACTGTTTTTT
CDR3: CSASSTGGYEKLFF

D: -
V: TRBV7-2
J: TRBJ2-3
size: many
DNA: TGTGCCAGCAGCGAACTCGGGACCCAGGGTAATACGCAGTATTTT
CDR3: CASSELGTQGNTQYF

D: TRBD2
V: TRBV3-1
J: TRBJ2-3
size: many
DNA: TGTGCCAGCAGCCAAGCACTAGCGGGAATGTTGTATTTT
CDR3: CASSQALAGMLYF

D: TRBD2
V: TRBV19
J: TRBJ2-7
size: many
DNA: TGTGCCAGTAGTATGCGGGAGGGAAACTACGAGCAGTACTTC
CDR3: CASSMREGNYEQYF